The clone carrying this T cell receptor (beta chain) showed up many times. This sample is drawn from a study of human T cells and chemical hapten exposure. TCRdb used MiXCR to reprocess the RACE reads, holding one entry per CDR3 protein. The table includes tens of thousands of distinct CDR3 sequences, around 10% detected once. The time point denotes: patch test 2, 6 weeks after DPC sensitization. Treatment in this sample: therapeutic diphenylcyclopropenone sensitization with weekly scalp DPC. Germline loops: CDR1 SGHVS, CDR2 FQNEAQ. The junction had 1 base not matched to a gene; V was cut back by 1 base and J by 2 bases. There are 14 residues in the CDR3.

This receptor was taken from a woman aged 40 to 50 with alopecia areata. Some clones in this sample may be carry-over from other donors' samples. Material: whole blood, obtained in connection with sensitization to the hapten diphenylcyclopropenone (DPC). V and J are TRBV7-8 and TRBJ1-2; 7 bases match TRBD1. The CDR3 DNA is TGTGCCAGCAGCTTAGAACAGGGGAACTATGGCTACACCTTC. Translation gives CASSLEQGNYGYTF.